This T cell receptor (beta chain) was documented in a study of CD8+CD57+ T cells in acquired aplastic anemia. About the research overall: The mean DNA yield obtained from sorted CD4+ and CD8+ cells came to around 3 ug. Study-level findings and limits: Roughly 31 CD8+ CDR3 sequences occurred in both the patients and the controls.

In germline, CDR1 is SGHAT, CDR2 FQNNGV. The CDR3 has 17 residues. V lost 1 base to trimming and J lost 8 bases; unmatched junction nucleotides: 13. Worth noting for this clonotype: Its matching antigen is unknown.

It was patients with CD8+CD57+ cell expansion by flow cytometry who were chosen for sequencing. Patients were therapy-naive when their blood was sampled. Template material for TCR beta VDJ and CDR3 profiling consisted of genomic DNA. In TCRdb, the reads were re-called with MiXCR into one record per CDR3 protein. The profile shows some 170,000 distinct CDR3 sequences, around half of them singletons. This clonotype was sampled from a human donor with aplastic anemia. Sequenced input: sorted CD4+, CD8+, or CD8+CD57+ T cells (not recorded which) from PBMCs. The rearrangement links TRBV11-2 to TRBJ2-1, with 8 bases aligning to TRBD2. In nucleotides, the CDR3 is TGTGCCAGCAGCTTAGGCCCCATACGGGGGGGGGGGTATGAGCAGTTCTTC. Its translation is CASSLGPIRGGGYEQFF.